This T cell receptor beta chain was found in a study of circulating and synovial CD4+ cells in juvenile arthritis. Only in-frame clones appear in the TCRdb table, and some are missing; sequencing was by immunoSEQ multiplex PCR. The table records 39,000 or so clones, just under 95% of them present only once. Concerning this clone: The antigen is not known.

V lost 6 bases to trimming and J lost 0 bases; unmatched junction nucleotides: 7. Germline V gene data show CDR1 as MNHNS and CDR2 as SASEGT. The CDR3 totals 15 residues. Study outcomes and limitations: CPL and bulk CD4 samples differed at least tenfold in T cell genomes.

This receptor was identified in a human donor with juvenile idiopathic arthritis. Material for sequencing was CD4+ T cells from blood. V and J are TRBV6-1 and TRBJ2-5; 7 nucleotides match TRBD1. The CDR3 region is CASRKDRTNQETQYF. CDR3 DNA sequence: TGTGCCAGCAGGAAGGACAGGACCAACCAAGAGACCCAGTACTTC.